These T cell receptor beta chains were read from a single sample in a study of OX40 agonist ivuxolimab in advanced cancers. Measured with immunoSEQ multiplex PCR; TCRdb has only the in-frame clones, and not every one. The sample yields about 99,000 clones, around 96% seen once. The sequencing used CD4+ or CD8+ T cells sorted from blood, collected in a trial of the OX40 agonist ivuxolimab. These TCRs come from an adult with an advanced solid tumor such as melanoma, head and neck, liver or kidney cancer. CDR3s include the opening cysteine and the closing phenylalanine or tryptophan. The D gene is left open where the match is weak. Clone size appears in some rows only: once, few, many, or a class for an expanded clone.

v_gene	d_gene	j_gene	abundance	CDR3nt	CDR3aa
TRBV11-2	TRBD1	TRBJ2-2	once	TGTGCCAGCAGCCCCCTAGGACAGGGTAGCACCGGGGAGCTGTTTTTT	CASSPLGQGSTGELFF
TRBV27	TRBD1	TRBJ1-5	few	TGTGCCAGTAGTTTGACAGGGAACAATCAGCCCCAGCATTTT	CASSLTGNNQPQHF
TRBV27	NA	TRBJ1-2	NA	TGTGCCAGCAAGAAGGGTAATGGCTACACCTTC	CASKKGNGYTF
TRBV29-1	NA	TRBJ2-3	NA	TGCAGCGTTGAAGTGCAGGGTCTGGTTAGCACAGATACGCAGTATTTT	CSVEVQGLVSTDTQYF
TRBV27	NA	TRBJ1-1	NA	TGTGCCAGCTGCCTCAGGGCGTGGGGCGGCACTGAAGCTTTCTTT	CASCLRAWGGTEAFF
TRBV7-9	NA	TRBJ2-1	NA	TGTGCCAGCCTAGGGGGTCGGGACAATGAGCAGTTCTTC	CASLGGRDNEQFF
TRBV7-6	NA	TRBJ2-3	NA	TGTGCCAGCAGCGTCTTGACTAGCACAGATACGCAGTATTTT	CASSVLTSTDTQYF
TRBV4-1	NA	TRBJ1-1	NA	TGCGCCAGCAGCCAAGGAGATGTGAACACTGAAGCTTTCTTT	CASSQGDVNTEAFF
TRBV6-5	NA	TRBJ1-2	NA	TGTGCCAGCAGTTACTCGCCTGGGGGCGTGGATGGCTACACCTTC	CASSYSPGGVDGYTF
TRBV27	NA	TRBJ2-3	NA	TGTGCCAGCAGTTACAATGGTGGCACAGATACGCAGTATTTT	CASSYNGGTDTQYF
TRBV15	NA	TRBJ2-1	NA	TGTGCCACCAGCGCAGGGGGCGGGGGGGCGAATGAGCAGTTCTTC	CATSAGGGGANEQFF
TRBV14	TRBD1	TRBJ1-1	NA	TGTGCCACCGGGACAGGCTTGAACACTGAAGCTTTCTTT	CATGTGLNTEAFF
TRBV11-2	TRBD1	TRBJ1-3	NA	TGTGCCAGCAGCTTAGGGACAGGTGGAAACACCATATATTTT	CASSLGTGGNTIYF
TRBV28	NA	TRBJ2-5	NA	TGTGCCACTCGGGAAGTGCAAGAGACCCAGTACTTC	CATREVQETQYF
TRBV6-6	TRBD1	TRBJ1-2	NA	TGTGCCAGCAGTCACCTTTCCGGGACAGTCTATGGCTACACCTTC	CASSHLSGTVYGYTF
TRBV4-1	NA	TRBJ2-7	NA	TGCGCCAGCAGCCAAACGATGGGTATCGCCTACGAGCAGTACTTC	CASSQTMGIAYEQYF
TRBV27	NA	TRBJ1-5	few	TGTGCCAGCAGGTTGGGACATGGCCAGCCCCAGCATTTT	CASRLGHGQPQHF
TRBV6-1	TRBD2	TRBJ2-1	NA	TGTGCCAGCAGTGACCGGGGAAGGCTAGCGGGAGACAATGAGCAGTTCTTC	CASSDRGRLAGDNEQFF
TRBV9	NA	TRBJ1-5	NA	TGTGCCAGCAGCGTAAGTCCAGGCAGCAATCAGCCCCAGCATTTT	CASSVSPGSNQPQHF